This T cell receptor (beta chain) stems from a study of blood T cell repertoires in COVID-19. Overall study: The United States, Italy and Spain were the sources of the acute and convalescent COVID-19 samples. Sources were T cells, B-cell-depleted T cells, or PBMCs; the material itself was cDNA or gDNA.

Per the original data handling: Amplified reference gene primers provided the basis for estimating nucleated cell counts. The assay was immunoSEQ multiplex PCR, and TCRdb's table has in-frame clones only and misses some. Clonal size and the V and J genes are those of that table, whereas D and trimming came from the DNA. This table has some 120,000 clones, approximately 82% appearing once. The CDR3 is made up of 14 amino acids. V shed 0 bases and J shed 4 bases, with 10 bases lying between them. CDR1 and CDR2 from the germline V gene are SGHRS and YFSETQ. The sample consisted of peripheral blood. The sequence was collected from a woman between 45 and 60 years old with acute or convalescent COVID-19. The chain links TRBV5-1 to TRBJ1-1; D remains unclear. CDR3 in amino acids: CASSLGGVGTEAFF. In DNA, the CDR3 is TGCGCCAGCAGCTTGGGGGGAGTTGGCACTGAAGCTTTCTTT.